Listed below are T cell receptor beta chains from one sample, sequenced in a study of blood T cell repertoires in COVID-19. The assay was immunoSEQ multiplex PCR, and TCRdb's table has in-frame clones only and misses some. The table includes around 220,000 clones, 75% to 95% detected once. What was sequenced was PBMCs or T cells enriched from blood (not recorded which). The receptors were gathered from a woman in her late teens or twenties who had recovered from COVID-19. The CDR3 runs from the conserved cysteine through the conserved F or W. The order of the fields is J gene, clone size, V gene, D gene, CDR3 protein, CDR3 DNA. D genes are given only for firm matches. Clone size is not always given. Where it is, it says once, few, many or a class for expanded clones.

>TRBJ2-7|once|TRBV5-1|-
CASKESGRGGYEQYF
TGCGCCAGCAAGGAAAGTGGAAGGGGTGGCTACGAGCAGTACTTC
>TRBJ2-3|-|TRBV28|TRBD2
CASSPSTSGSTDTQYF
TGTGCCAGCAGTCCCTCAACTAGCGGGAGCACAGATACGCAGTATTTT
>TRBJ2-7|-|TRBV6-2/TRBV6-3|TRBD1
CASSGQGARHEQYF
TGTGCCAGCAGCGGACAGGGGGCGCGCCACGAGCAGTACTTC
>TRBJ1-1|once|TRBV29-1|TRBD1
CSVVQGARTTEAFF
TGCAGCGTGGTACAGGGGGCGCGGACCACTGAAGCTTTCTTT
>TRBJ2-1|many|TRBV6-1|-
CASSEEAGSPSNEQFF
TGTGCCAGCAGTGAAGAGGCAGGGTCTCCCAGCAATGAGCAGTTCTTC
>TRBJ1-1|-|TRBV6-2/TRBV6-3|-
CASSWSRGRLTEAFF
TGTGCCAGCAGTTGGAGCCGAGGGAGGCTCACTGAAGCTTTCTTT
>TRBJ1-1|-|TRBV11-3|-
CASSSGQDSNTEAFF
TGTGCCAGCAGCTCGGGACAAGATTCGAACACTGAAGCTTTCTTT
>TRBJ1-2|-|TRBV11-3|-
CASSLTDRYGYTF
TGTGCCAGCAGTTTAACCGACAGATATGGCTACACCTTC
>TRBJ1-5|-|TRBV15|-
CATSSSGDSNQPQHF
TGTGCCACCAGCAGTAGCGGAGACAGCAATCAGCCCCAGCATTTT
>TRBJ1-2|-|TRBV2|TRBD1
CASGTGDGGGGYTF
TGTGCCAGCGGGACAGGGGATGGTGGTGGTGGCTACACCTTC
>TRBJ1-1|-|TRBV4-2|TRBD1
CASSQEGDRGHGTEAFF
TGTGCCAGCAGCCAAGAAGGGGACAGGGGGCACGGTACTGAAGCTTTCTTT
>TRBJ2-1|-|TRBV7-2|TRBD2
CASSLTSVTGNEQFF
TGTGCCAGCAGCTTGACTAGCGTTACGGGGAATGAGCAGTTCTTC
>TRBJ2-7|-|TRBV7-9|-
CASSSVGAGENEQYF
TGTGCCAGCAGCTCAGTGGGCGCTGGCGAGAACGAGCAGTACTTC
>TRBJ2-7|-|TRBV9|-
CASRSRLQGRAHEQYF
TGTGCCAGCAGAAGCCGGCTCCAGGGGAGAGCCCACGAGCAGTACTTC
>TRBJ2-7|-|TRBV10-2|-
CASSEIGLGGEQYF
TGCGCCAGCAGTGAAATAGGGCTCGGGGGAGAGCAGTACTTC
>TRBJ1-2|-|TRBV6-2/TRBV6-3|TRBD1
CASSRPGQGSYGYTF
TGTGCCAGCAGTCGTCCGGGACAGGGATCCTATGGCTACACCTTC
>TRBJ1-5|-|TRBV27|-
CASSRVGQPQHF
TGTGCCAGCAGCAGGGTTGGACAGCCCCAGCATTTT
>TRBJ2-7|few|TRBV19|TRBD1
CASSKGQGSEQYF
TGTGCCAGTAGTAAGGGACAGGGTAGTGAGCAGTACTTC
>TRBJ2-7|few|TRBV9|-
CASSLGIIDYEQYF
TGTGCCAGCAGCCTCGGGATTATCGACTACGAGCAGTACTTC
>TRBJ1-4|-|TRBV6-6|-
CASSYGTTGEKLFF
TGTGCCAGCAGTTACGGCACCACGGGTGAAAAACTGTTTTTT
>TRBJ2-5|-|TRBV14|-
CASSQERGGGETQYF
TGTGCCAGCAGCCAAGAGAGGGGGGGAGGAGAGACCCAGTACTTC
>TRBJ1-5|once|TRBV2|-
CASSGGGGRQPQHF
TGTGCCAGCAGTGGGGGGGGCGGGCGACAGCCCCAGCATTTT
>TRBJ1-4|few|TRBV10-3|-
CAIQRDLSEKLFF
TGTGCCATCCAGCGGGATTTGAGTGAAAAACTGTTTTTT
>TRBJ1-2|-|TRBV13|TRBD1
CASSTRTGWDTF
TGTGCCAGCAGCACCCGGACAGGGTGGGACACCTTC
>TRBJ1-2|-|TRBV10-3|-
CAISEGLLSTLRGSRGGEIYGYTF
TGTGCCATCAGTGAAGGGTTACTCTCAACTCTTCGAGGGAGCCGCGGGGGGGAAATCTATGGCTACACCTTC
>TRBJ1-2|-|TRBV6-5|-
CASRGASNYGYTF
TGTGCCAGCAGAGGGGCCTCGAACTATGGCTACACCTTC
>TRBJ1-3|-|TRBV29-1|-
CSASDTGNTIYF
TGCAGCGCCTCGGACACTGGAAACACCATATATTTT
>TRBJ2-7|few|TRBV6-5|TRBD1
CASSYSPGTGGYEQYF
TGTGCCAGCAGTTACTCCCCCGGGACAGGGGGCTACGAGCAGTACTTC
>TRBJ2-5|-|TRBV4-3|-
CASSSHNQETQYF
TGCGCCAGCAGCTCCCACAATCAAGAGACCCAGTACTTC
>TRBJ2-1|-|TRBV11-3|TRBD2
CASSLDPGTSGSPRGNEQFF
TGTGCCAGCAGCTTAGATCCCGGGACTAGCGGGAGCCCCAGGGGGAATGAGCAGTTCTTC
>TRBJ1-2|-|TRBV11-3|TRBD1
CASSLRGQGARGYTF
TGTGCCAGCAGCTTGAGAGGACAGGGGGCGAGAGGCTACACCTTC
>TRBJ1-5|-|TRBV7-8|-
CASSLSVRQGISFYQPQHF
TGTGCCAGCAGCTTAAGTGTGCGGCAGGGCATATCGTTTTATCAGCCCCAGCATTTT
>TRBJ2-7|-|TRBV5-1|TRBD2
CASSLGTSEASEQYF
TGCGCCAGCAGCTTGGGGACTAGCGAGGCTTCCGAGCAGTACTTC
>TRBJ2-7|-|TRBV28|-
CASSHRGYAYEQYF
TGTGCCAGCAGCCATCGGGGGTACGCCTACGAGCAGTACTTC
>TRBJ2-1|-|TRBV7-3|-
CASSLTTYNEQFF
TGTGCCAGCAGCCTTACAACCTACAATGAGCAGTTCTTC
>TRBJ2-3|-|TRBV29-1|TRBD2
CSVLNPGLENTDTQYF
TGCAGCGTTTTAAACCCGGGACTAGAAAACACAGATACGCAGTATTTT
>TRBJ2-7|-|TRBV19|-
CASSDRLNAIYEQYF
TGTGCCAGTAGTGACCGACTTAATGCCATATACGAGCAGTACTTC
>TRBJ2-3|-|TRBV6-5|TRBD2
CASSYSYGGVTDTQYF
TGTGCCAGCAGTTACTCATACGGGGGGGTAACAGATACGCAGTATTTT
>TRBJ2-2|-|TRBV24-1|-
CATSGVEGFGGELFF
TGTGCCACCAGTGGCGTTGAGGGTTTCGGCGGGGAGCTGTTTTTT
>TRBJ1-1|-|TRBV4-1|-
CASSQDAGTEAFF
TGCGCCAGCAGCCAAGATGCGGGGACTGAAGCTTTCTTT
>TRBJ2-1|-|TRBV6-2/TRBV6-3|-
CASSSIEHNEQFF
TGTGCCAGCAGTTCCATAGAGCACAATGAGCAGTTCTTC